The sequence of this TCR beta chain was determined in a study of blood T cell repertoires in COVID-19 (dated by TCRdb to the early 2020s). Background for the entire study: Collaborator samples came from the United States, Italy and Spain and covered acute and convalescent phases of COVID-19. Where available, HLA class I and class II types were obtained from metadata supplied by the sample provider rather than from assay-based typing. The samples were drawn from the first 160 participants of the ongoing ImmuneRACE study and from 1,254 subjects provided by 6 global collaborators. The prospective study material was composed of cDNA or gDNA derived from T cells, B-cell-depleted T cells, or PBMCs. The repertoires were released in a freely available public database meant as a resource for research on the immune response to SARS-CoV-2. Nearly every sample came with metadata listing a de-identified subject ID, COVID-19 status, age in years and sex. Deeply sampled blood TCRbeta repertoires from subjects exposed to, actively infected with, or recovered from COVID-19 were included in the dataset. Beyond this particular receptor, the publication reports: How much clinical and demographic metadata was included differed by source and by participant, and the metadata was provided uncurated.

TCRbeta CDR3 regions were amplified from genomic DNA using the immunoSEQ Assay, a bias-controlled multiplex PCR. Per the source publication's procedure: The number of nucleated cells in each sample was estimated by amplification of reference gene primers within the assay. To quantify the absolute abundance of each unique TCRbeta CDR3 rearrangement, sequence reads were collapsed and filtered. Productive Simpson clonality was computed per sample as the square root of Simpson's diversity index over productive rearrangements. TCRdb carries this immuneACCESS record with in-frame sequences only. Its versions omit some clonotypes, under half of them owing to an unresolved V gene in the studies checked, with the rest unexplained. V and J calls and clone size come straight from that table; D and trimming were deduced from the DNA. This sample gives about 75,000 clones in total; approximately 88% of them show up just once. The ten largest make up roughly 45% of the sample.

Each collaborating institution followed its own protocols to collect whole blood in K2EDTA tubes. Collaborator samples were shipped for TCRbeta analysis as frozen whole blood, isolated PBMCs, or DNA extracted from either sample type. Compared with germline, V lacks 8 bases and J lacks 8 bases; bases without a gene match: 6. CDR1 and CDR2 are read off the germline V gene as SNHLY and FYNNEI. Taken from cysteine to phenylalanine, the CDR3 has 13 residues. Only the CDR3 region is kept as DNA, spanning 39 bases read in frame from base 1. Details on this clone: The target of this receptor is not known. Base qualities are not recorded, but no much larger clone differs from it by a single base.

The sequence derives from a human donor in a cohort sampled during active COVID-19. The chain is made from TRBV2 and TRBJ2-1, with 10 bases matching TRBD1. Sequenced input: peripheral blood. The CDR3 has the sequence CASGDRGRDEQFF. The sequenced DNA is TGTGCCAGCGGGGACAGGGGTCGAGATGAGCAGTTCTTC.